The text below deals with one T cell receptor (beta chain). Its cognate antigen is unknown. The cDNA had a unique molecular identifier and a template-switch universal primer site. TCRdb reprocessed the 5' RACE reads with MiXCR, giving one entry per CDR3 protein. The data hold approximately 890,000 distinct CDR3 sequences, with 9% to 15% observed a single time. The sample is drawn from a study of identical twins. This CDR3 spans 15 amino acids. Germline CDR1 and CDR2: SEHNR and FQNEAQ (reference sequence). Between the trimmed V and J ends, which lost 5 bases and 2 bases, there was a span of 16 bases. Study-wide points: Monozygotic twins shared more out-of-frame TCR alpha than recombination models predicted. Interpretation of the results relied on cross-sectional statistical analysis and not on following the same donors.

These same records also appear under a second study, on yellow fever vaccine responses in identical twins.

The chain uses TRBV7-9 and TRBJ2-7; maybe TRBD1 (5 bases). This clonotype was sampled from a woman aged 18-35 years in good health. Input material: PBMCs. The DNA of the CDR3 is TGTGCCAGCAGCGCCCCAGGGTCCAAGACCTACGAGCAGTACTTC. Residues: CASSAPGSKTYEQYF.